This TCR beta chain was profiled in a study of identical twins. Between the trimmed V and J ends, which lost 5 bases and 6 bases, there was a span of 11 bases. CDR3 length: 12 amino acids. From germline, CDR1 is SQVTM and CDR2 ANQGSEA. A few counts support this clonotype. The target antigen is unknown. Template switching created a universal primer site, and the cDNA included unique molecular identifiers. TCRdb re-analysed the 5' RACE reads in MiXCR, keeping a single row per CDR3 protein. The sample shows a few hundred thousand distinct CDR3 sequences, approximately 9.1% of them seen only once. The study, taken as a whole, reports: For zero-insertion analyses, partial confounding could come from invariant MAIT and iNKT cells. Fewer insertions characterized abundant cord blood beta clonotypes, whereas memory repertoires showed none.

This sequence originates from a woman between 45 and 60 years old in good health. Sequenced: naive T cells sorted from blood. The V and J genes are TRBV29-1 and TRBJ2-1; no clear D gene. CDR3 nucleotides: TGCAGCGTTTTCTGGAGTAGCAATGAGCAGTTCTTC. Protein sequence: CSVFWSSNEQFF.